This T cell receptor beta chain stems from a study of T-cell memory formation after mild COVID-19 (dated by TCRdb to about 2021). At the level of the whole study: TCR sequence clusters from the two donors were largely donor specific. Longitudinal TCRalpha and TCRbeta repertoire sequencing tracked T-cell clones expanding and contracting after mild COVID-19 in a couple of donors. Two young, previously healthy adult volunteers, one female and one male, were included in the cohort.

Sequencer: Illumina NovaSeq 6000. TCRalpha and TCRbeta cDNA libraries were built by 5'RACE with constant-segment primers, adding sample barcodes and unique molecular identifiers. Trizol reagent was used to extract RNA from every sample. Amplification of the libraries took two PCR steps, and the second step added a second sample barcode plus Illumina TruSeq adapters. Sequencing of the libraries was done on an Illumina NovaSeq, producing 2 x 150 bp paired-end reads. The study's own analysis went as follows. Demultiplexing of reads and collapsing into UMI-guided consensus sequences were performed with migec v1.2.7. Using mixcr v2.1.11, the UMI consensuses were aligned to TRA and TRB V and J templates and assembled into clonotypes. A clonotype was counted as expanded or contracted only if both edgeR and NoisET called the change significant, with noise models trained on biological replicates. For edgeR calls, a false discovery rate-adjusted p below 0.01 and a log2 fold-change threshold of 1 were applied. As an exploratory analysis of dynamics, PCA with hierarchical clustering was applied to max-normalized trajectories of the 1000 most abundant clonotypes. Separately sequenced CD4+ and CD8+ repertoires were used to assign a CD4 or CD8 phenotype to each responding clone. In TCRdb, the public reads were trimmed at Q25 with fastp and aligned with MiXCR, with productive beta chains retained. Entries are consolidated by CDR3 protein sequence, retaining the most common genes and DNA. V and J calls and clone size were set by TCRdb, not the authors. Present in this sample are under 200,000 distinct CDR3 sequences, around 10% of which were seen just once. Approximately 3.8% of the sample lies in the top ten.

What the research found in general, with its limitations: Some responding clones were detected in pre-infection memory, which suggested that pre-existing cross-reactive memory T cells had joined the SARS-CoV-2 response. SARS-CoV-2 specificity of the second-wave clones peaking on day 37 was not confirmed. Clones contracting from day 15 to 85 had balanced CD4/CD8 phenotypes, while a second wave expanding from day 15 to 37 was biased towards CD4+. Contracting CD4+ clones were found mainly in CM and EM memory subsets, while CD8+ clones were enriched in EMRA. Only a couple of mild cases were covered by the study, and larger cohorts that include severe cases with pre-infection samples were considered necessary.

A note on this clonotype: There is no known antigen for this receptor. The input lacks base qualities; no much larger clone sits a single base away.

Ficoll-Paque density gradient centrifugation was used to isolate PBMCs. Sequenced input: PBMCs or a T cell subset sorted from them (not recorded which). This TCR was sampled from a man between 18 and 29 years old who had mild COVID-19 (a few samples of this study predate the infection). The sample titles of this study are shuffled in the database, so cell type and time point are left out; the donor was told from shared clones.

The DNA reads TGCAGTGCTACCTGGGCGGACACTGAAGCTTTCTTT. Translation gives CSATWADTEAFF. The V gene is TRBV20-1 and the J gene is TRBJ1-1, with no confidently assigned D gene. V sheds 4 bases and J sheds 3 bases, leaving 9 bases between their ends. Spanning cysteine to phenylalanine, the CDR3 consists of 12 amino acids. The retained sequence is limited to the CDR3, 36 bases, with the frame set at the first base. Sequences DFQATT (CDR1) and SNEGSKA (CDR2) are obtained from the germline V gene (reference sequence).